These 25 T cell receptor beta chains originate from one sample sequenced in a study of cytomegalovirus exposure and HLA in healthy donors (dated by TCRdb to about 2017). The library was built by means of the immunoSEQ multiplex PCR assay. A mixture of 60 forward primers for TCR Vbeta segments and 13 reverse primers for TCR Jbeta segments was used in the multiplex PCR. Held by TCRdb, this immuneACCESS table contains in-frame sequences only and omits some clones. Under half of the omission traces to an unresolved V gene where checked; the cause of the rest is unknown. The sample table contains about 190,000 clones; only one count was recorded for around 85% of them. Jointly, the top ten make up around 1.9% of the sample. The material sequenced was PBMCs. The receptors come from a man between 18 and 35 years old in good health and CMV-seronegative.

V usage is TRBV11-2 and J usage is TRBJ2-7, with a possible D match to TRBD2 (5 bases). The V end lost 4 bases, the J end lost 4 bases, and 14 bases lay between the germline ends. The germline gives CDR1 SGHAT, CDR2 FQNNGV. The CDR3 is 14 residues long. The CDR3 DNA reads TGTGCCAGCAGCTGGACTGAAGGTGAATACGAGCAGTACTTC. It specifies CASSWTEGEYEQYF.

This chain connects TRBV19 to TRBJ2-3, with TRBD1 matching 9 bases. CDR3 length: 16 residues. The germline V gene has CDR1 LNHDA and CDR2 SQIVND (reference sequence). With 3 bases clipped from V and 1 base from J, the junction kept 5 bases outside the gene matches. Written as DNA, the CDR3 is TGTGCCAGTAGTATCCCGGGACAGGGCGGCACAGATACGCAGTATTTT. This codes for CASSIPGQGGTDTQYF. The full variable domain, in which reference TRBV19 and TRBJ2-3 provide the parts outside the CDR3, is DGGITQSPKYLFRKEGQNVTLSCEQNLNHDAMYWYRQDPGQGLRLIYYSQIVNDFQKGDIAEGYSVSREKKESFPLTVTSAQKNPTAFYLCASSIPGQGGTDTQYFGPGTRLTVL.

The V gene is TRBV19, the J gene TRBJ1-2, with 7 nucleotides matching TRBD1. Germline-derived CDR1 and CDR2 are LNHDA and SQIVND (reference sequence). The CDR3 contains 14 residues. J gave up 1 base and V 4 bases, and 3 bases lay outside the gene matches. The CDR3 loop reads CASSTGTVNYGYTF. Here the CDR3 DNA reads TGTGCCAGTAGTACCGGGACAGTTAACTATGGCTACACCTTC.

The V call is TRBV5-1, the J call TRBJ1-2; 10 nucleotides match TRBD1. This CDR3 comprises 13 residues. Looked up from germline, CDR1 is SGHRS and CDR2 is YFSETQ. V lost 2 bases, J lost 8 bases, and 3 bases stayed unmatched. CDR3 sequence: CASSFGTGEGYTF. CDR3 in DNA: TGCGCCAGCAGCTTCGGGACAGGGGAGGGCTACACCTTC.

The V and J genes are TRBV7-2 and TRBJ2-6, with D unresolved. The V gene lost 1 base and the J gene lost 1 base, with 17 bases spanning the gap. This CDR3 is 19 amino acids long. CDR1 and CDR2 (germline): SGHTA, FQGNSA. CDR3 coding DNA: TGTACCAGCAGCTTAGGGCAGTCTAGTTTAGGTTCTGGGGCCAACGTCCTGACTTTC. Its protein is CTSSLGQSSLGSGANVLTF.

This clone showed up just once. The V and J genes are TRBV6-5 and TRBJ2-2; 8 positions match TRBD2. This CDR3 region has 15 residues. Germline CDR1 and CDR2: MNHEY and SVGAGI. The junction had 9 bases not matched to a gene; V was cut back by 8 bases and J by 4 bases. CDR3 in DNA: TGTGCCAGCGGCGTAGCGGGGTTCCTCACCGGGGAGCTGTTTTTT. This codes for CASGVAGFLTGELFF.

CDR3 in amino acids: CASESTGFQPQHF. The CDR3, as DNA: TGTGCCAGCGAGTCGACAGGGTTTCAGCCCCAGCATTTT. The rearrangement uses TRBV2 and TRBJ1-5, with TRBD1 matching 7 bases. The CDR3 has 13 residues. Trimming took 8 bases from V and 6 from J; bases not matched to a gene: 7. From germline, CDR1 is SNHLY and CDR2 FYNNEI.

V is TRBV29-1 and J is TRBJ2-7, with 8 bases that match TRBD1. This CDR3 is 14 amino acids long. V gave up 3 bases and J gave up 6 bases; unmatched junction bases: 10. Per the germline V gene, CDR1 is SQVTM and CDR2 is ANQGSEA. The CDR3 region is CSVETPGQGPEQYF. DNA of the CDR3: TGCAGCGTTGAGACCCCAGGACAGGGCCCCGAGCAGTACTTC.

This chain links TRBV11-3 with TRBJ2-7; no firm D call. Trimming stripped 5 bases from V and 2 bases from J, with 10 bases between. The germline V gene has CDR1 SGHNT and CDR2 YENEEA. This CDR3 is 13 amino acids long. CDR3 coding DNA: TGTGCCAGCAGCCCGAGAAGAACCTACGAGCAGTACTTC. Translating gives CASSPRRTYEQYF.

This chain connects TRBV29-1 to TRBJ2-1; TRBD1 might be the D (7 bases). The CDR3 spans 14 residues. The V and J ends lost 4 bases and 2 bases respectively, with 12 bases between them. In germline, CDR1 is SQVTM, CDR2 ANQGSEA. The CDR3 region is CSVGQGGPYNEQFF. CDR3 in DNA: TGCAGCGTTGGGCAGGGGGGACCCTACAATGAGCAGTTCTTC.

The V and J genes are TRBV5-6 and TRBJ2-5, with a possible D match to TRBD2 (6 bases). This CDR3 is 15 amino acids long. Germline CDR1 reads SGHDT; CDR2 reads YYEEEE. The V end was cut by 3 bases, the J end by 3 bases, with 15 bases between. The CDR3 DNA follows: TGTGCCAGCAGCTCGGGACGGGAGAGCAAAGAGACCCAGTACTTC. Translation gives CASSSGRESKETQYF.

This clone was seen just once. J is TRBJ1-5 and V is TRBV19; no clear D. The CDR3 loop spans 15 amino acids. Germline V gene data show CDR1 as LNHDA and CDR2 as SQIVND (reference sequence). Trimming left V 4 bases short and J 0 bases short, with 10 bases between. The CDR3 coding sequence is TGTGCCAGTAGTACCCGCCCGGGTAGCAATCAGCCCCAGCATTTT. Translated: CASSTRPGSNQPQHF.

The rearrangement links TRBV2 to TRBJ1-5; D perhaps matches TRBD1 (5 bases). Germline V lookup: CDR1 SNHLY, CDR2 FYNNEI. Trimming took 7 bases from V and 7 from J, leaving 20 bases between them. This CDR3 comprises 15 residues. CDR3: CASNGMGSPGQPQHF. In nucleotides, the CDR3 is TGTGCCAGCAACGGAATGGGCTCCCCAGGGCAGCCCCAGCATTTT. Full variable domain (outside the CDR3, taken from reference TRBV2 and TRBJ1-5): EPEVTQTPSHQVTQMGQEVILRCVPISNHLYFYWYRQILGQKVEFLVSFYNNEISEKSEIFDDQFSVERPDGSNFTLKIRSTKLEDSAMYFCASNGMGSPGQPQHFGDGTRLSIL.

V gene TRBV7-9 combines with J gene TRBJ1-6; D gene uncertain. There are 19 residues in the CDR3. Germline assignment: CDR1 SEHNR and CDR2 FQNEAQ (reference sequence). V was clipped by 4 bases and J by 7 bases, with 26 bases between them. For the CDR3, the DNA is TGTGCCAGCAGCTACCCGAGGAAGCGGTTTTCGACTCCGAATTCACCCCTCCACTTT. Amino acid sequence: CASSYPRKRFSTPNSPLHF.

The chain combines TRBV27 with TRBJ2-2; perhaps TRBD2 as D (6 bases). V was cut by 5 bases and J by 5 bases, with 12 bases left in between. The CDR3 runs 14 residues. In germline, CDR1 is MNHEY, CDR2 SMNVEV (reference sequence). This chain's CDR3 is CASSTSRRTGELFF. The CDR3 DNA reads TGTGCCAGCAGTACTAGCCGGAGGACCGGGGAGCTGTTTTTT.

The chain links TRBV29-1 to TRBJ2-6; a possible D gene is TRBD1 (5 bases). Germline loops: CDR1 SQVTM, CDR2 ANQGSEA. The germline V and J ends were trimmed by 7 bases and 0 bases, with 16 bases remaining between them. The CDR3 spans 16 residues. The CDR3 coding sequence is TGCAGCGCACAGGTCGATCTTGACTCTGGGGCCAACGTCCTGACTTTC. Its translation: CSAQVDLDSGANVLTF. The variable domain in full, with the rest retrieved from reference TRBV29-1 and TRBJ2-6, is SAVISQKPSRDICQRGTSLTIQCQVDSQVTMMFWYRQQPGQSLTLIATANQGSEATYESGFVIDKFPISRPNLTFSTLTVSNMSPEDSSIYLCSAQVDLDSGANVLTFGAGSRLTVL.

The chain carries TRBV28 and TRBJ1-2; 9 nucleotides match TRBD1. Germline V gene data show CDR1 as MDHEN and CDR2 as SYDVKM. The junction had 6 bases not matched to a gene; V was cut back by 11 bases and J by 2 bases. The CDR3 spans 13 residues. CDR3 sequence (DNA): TGTGCCCACGAGGACAGGGGCAACTATGGCTACACCTTC. It codes for CAHEDRGNYGYTF.

This chain connects TRBV27 to TRBJ2-7; D is perhaps TRBD1 (6 bases). Germline-derived CDR1 and CDR2 are MNHEY and SMNVEV (reference sequence). The V gene lost 2 bases and the J gene lost 7 bases, with 12 bases spanning the gap. This CDR3 comprises 13 residues. The CDR3 region has the DNA TGTGCCAGCAGTTTACGGGACATAACGGAGCAGTACTTC. This sequence encodes CASSLRDITEQYF.

The genes are TRBV7-3 and TRBJ2-7; a weak D match, TRBD1 (6 bases). Deletions cut 5 bases from V and 2 bases from J, with 19 bases between. Germline V gene sequence: CDR1 SGHTA, CDR2 FQGTGA. This CDR3 is built from 16 residues. CDR3 region: CASSTTPQGYPYEQYF. As DNA, the CDR3 is TGTGCCAGCAGCACTACACCCCAGGGGTATCCCTACGAGCAGTACTTC.

The gene calls are TRBV9 and TRBJ1-1; 7 bases line up with TRBD1. Trimming at V came to 1 base and at J to 1 base, leaving 4 bases not matched to a gene. The CDR3 loop spans 15 amino acids. Germline-derived CDR1 and CDR2 are SGDLS and YYNGEE. CDR3 DNA: TGTGCCAGCAGCGTATCTGGGACAGCGAACACTGAAGCTTTCTTT. Translating it yields CASSVSGTANTEAFF.

The genes are TRBV6-5 and TRBJ2-1, with TRBD2 matching 13 bases. The germline gives CDR1 MNHEY, CDR2 SVGAGI. Trimming took 8 bases from V and 10 from J; bases not matched to a gene: 5. The CDR3 sequence is 13 residues long. CDR3 in DNA: TGTGCCAGCCAGGGGACTAGCGGGGAGGAGCAGTTCTTC. It codes for CASQGTSGEEQFF.

The genes are TRBV10-3 and TRBJ2-7; 8 bases line up with TRBD2. CDR1 is ENHRY, CDR2 SYGVKD, per germline. CDR3 length equals 16 residues. The V and J ends lost 2 bases and 0 bases, in that order; junction bases with no gene match: 6. In DNA form, the CDR3 reads TGTGCCATCAGTGAGACCACCGCGGGAGGCTCCTACGAGCAGTACTTC. Protein: CAISETTAGGSYEQYF.

The V and J genes are TRBV4-1 and TRBJ1-6, with 7 bases aligning to TRBD1. Germline CDR1 is MGHRA and CDR2 is YSYEKL. With V trimmed by 7 bases and J by 7 bases, 13 bases remained unmatched. The CDR3 covers 16 residues. The CDR3 loop is CASTTNLRQGNSPLHF. CDR3 in DNA: TGCGCCAGCACCACAAACCTCAGACAGGGAAATTCACCCCTCCACTTT.

This chain connects TRBV7-5 to TRBJ2-7; the table gives TRBD2 as D, unverified against the DNA. TRBV7-5 is designated a pseudogene. The CDR3 has 15 residues. The CDR3 DNA sequence: TGTGCCAGAAGCCTTGTGCTCTACTTCAACTACGAGCAGTACTTC. It encodes CARSLVLYFNYEQYF.

The sample holds a few counts of this clone. The gene calls are TRBV19 and TRBJ2-1, with 7 bases aligning to TRBD1. CDR3 size: 18 residues. V was clipped by 9 bases and J by 0 bases; unmatched bases: 17. CDR1 is LNHDA and CDR2 is SQIVND in the germline V gene (reference sequence). The CDR3 loop is CASRKKKTGIDSYNEQFF. The CDR3 coding sequence is TGTGCCAGCCGCAAAAAAAAGACAGGGATAGACTCCTACAATGAGCAGTTCTTC.